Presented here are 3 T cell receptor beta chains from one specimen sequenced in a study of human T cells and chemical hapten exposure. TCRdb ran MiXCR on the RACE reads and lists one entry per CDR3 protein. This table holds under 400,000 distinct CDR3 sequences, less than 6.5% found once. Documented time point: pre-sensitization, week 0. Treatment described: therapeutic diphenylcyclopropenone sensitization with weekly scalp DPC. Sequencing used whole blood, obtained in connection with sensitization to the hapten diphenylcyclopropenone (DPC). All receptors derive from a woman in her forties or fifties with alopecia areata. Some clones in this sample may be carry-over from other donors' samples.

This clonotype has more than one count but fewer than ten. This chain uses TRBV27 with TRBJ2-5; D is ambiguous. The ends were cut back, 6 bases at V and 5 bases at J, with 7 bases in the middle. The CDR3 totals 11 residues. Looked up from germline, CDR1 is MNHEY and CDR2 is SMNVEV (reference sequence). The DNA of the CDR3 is TGTGCCAGCAGGATGGGTGAGACCCAGTACTTC. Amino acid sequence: CASRMGETQYF.

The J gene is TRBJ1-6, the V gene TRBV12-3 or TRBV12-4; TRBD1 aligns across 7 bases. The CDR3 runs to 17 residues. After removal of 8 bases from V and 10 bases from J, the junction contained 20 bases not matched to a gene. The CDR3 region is CASRPGLGGLVRSPLHF. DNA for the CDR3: TGTGCCAGCCGCCCTGGTTTAGGGGGCTTGGTGAGATCACCCCTCCACTTT.

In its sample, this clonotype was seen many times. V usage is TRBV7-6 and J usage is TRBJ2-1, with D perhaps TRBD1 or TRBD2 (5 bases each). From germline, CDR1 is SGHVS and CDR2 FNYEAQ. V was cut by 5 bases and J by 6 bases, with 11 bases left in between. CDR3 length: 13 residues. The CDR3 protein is CASSRGPRNEQFF. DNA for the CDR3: TGTGCCAGCAGCCGGGGACCGCGCAATGAGCAGTTCTTC.